This T cell receptor beta chain was sequenced for a study of cytomegalovirus exposure and HLA in healthy donors. Overall study findings and caveats: An apparent linkage of common viral pathogens to several of the most significant clusters emerged in a later analysis. The majority of CMV-associated TCR beta chains were reported as apparently HLA-restricted in a later analysis.

Primers included in the PCR were 60 Vbeta and 13 Jbeta primers. Authors' data handling: Unique TCR beta chains numbered about 79 million in a later analysis, with roughly 9.9 million shared. Sequencing was performed with immunoSEQ multiplex PCR; in TCRdb, only in-frame clones are kept and a portion is missing. The DNA gave D and trimming, while V, J and clone size come from that table. The profile covers 150,000 or so clones, with 75% appearing a single time and more than 6.5% taken by the ten largest. Participants comprised healthy donors of bone marrow. In germline, CDR1 is MDHEN, CDR2 SYDVKM. The length of the CDR3 is 12 residues. About this clone: Antigen specificity is unknown. A junction boundary mismatches the germline segment, possibly from a read error. The same CDR3 arises from other DNA sequences in this sample as well.

The sample taken for sequencing was PBMCs. The chain has TRBV28 and TRBJ2-6; perhaps TRBD1 as D (5 bases). The receptor's source is a man in his thirties or forties in good health and CMV-seronegative. This chain's CDR3 is CASTSGANGLTF. The CDR3 DNA sequence: TGTGCCAGCACCAGTGGGGCCAACGGCCTGACTTTC. The variable domain in full, with the rest retrieved from reference TRBV28 and TRBJ2-6, is DVKVTQSSRYLVKRTGEKVFLECVQDMDHENMFWYRQDPGLGLRLIYFSYDVKMKEKGDIPEGYSVSREKKERFSLILESASTNQTSMYLCASTSGANGLTFGAGSRLTVL.